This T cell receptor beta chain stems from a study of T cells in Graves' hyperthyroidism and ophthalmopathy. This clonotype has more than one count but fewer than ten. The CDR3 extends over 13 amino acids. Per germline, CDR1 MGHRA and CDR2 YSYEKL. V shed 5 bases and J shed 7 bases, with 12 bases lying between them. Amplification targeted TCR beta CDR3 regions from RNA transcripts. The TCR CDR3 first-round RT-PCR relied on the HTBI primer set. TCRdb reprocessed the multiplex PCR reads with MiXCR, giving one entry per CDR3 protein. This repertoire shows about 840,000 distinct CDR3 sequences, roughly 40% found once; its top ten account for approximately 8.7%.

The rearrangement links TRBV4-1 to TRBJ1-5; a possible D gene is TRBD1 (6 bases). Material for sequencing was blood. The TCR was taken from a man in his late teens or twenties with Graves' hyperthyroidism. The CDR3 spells CASSSGQGQPQHF. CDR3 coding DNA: TGCGCCAGCAGCTCCGGCCAGGGGCAGCCCCAGCATTTT.